This T cell receptor beta chain was profiled in a study of blood T cell repertoires in COVID-19. The junction had 4 bases not matched to a gene; V was cut back by 6 bases and J by 6 bases. The V gene's germline CDR1 is ENHRY and CDR2 SYGVKD. The CDR3 spans 13 residues. In the source study's methods: Researchers report that nucleated cell counts were estimated from reference gene primer amplification. Data came from immunoSEQ multiplex PCR; TCRdb stores just in-frame clones and leaves some out. The V and J calls and clone size come from that table; D and trimming were worked out from the DNA. The table includes roughly 170,000 clones, about 83% detected once.

The TCR was taken from a woman in her seventies with COVID-19, enrolled during active disease. The chain carries TRBV10-3 and TRBJ1-5; 8 bases align to TRBD1. Source material: peripheral blood. Here the CDR3 reads CAISQDRGQPQHF. The CDR3 region has the DNA TGTGCCATCAGCCAAGACAGGGGTCAGCCCCAGCATTTT.